One sample yielded the 15 T cell receptor beta chains listed below, sequenced in a study of beta chain features in type 1 diabetes. Sequencing targeted expressed TCRB transcripts, as all isolated RNA had been reverse transcribed. Repertoires were generated with immunoSEQ multiplex PCR, while TCRdb's copy carries only in-frame clones and drops some. The profile shows about 130,000 clones, about a tenth of them singletons. The sample consisted of central memory CD4+ T cells from blood. The source is a young man in good health.

The chain has TRBV19 and TRBJ2-1, with TRBD1 identical over 7 bases. CDR1 is LNHDA, CDR2 SQIVND, per germline (reference sequence). Trimming at V came to 10 bases and at J to 7 bases, leaving 10 bases not matched to a gene. This CDR3 region has 13 residues. The CDR3 spells CATPGQGDNEQFF. In DNA form, the CDR3 reads TGTGCCACCCCTGGGCAGGGGGATAATGAGCAGTTCTTC.

This clone was counted only a few times. This chain connects TRBV5-6 to TRBJ2-7, with 8 bases matching TRBD1. CDR1 and CDR2 from the germline V gene are SGHDT and YYEEEE. The CDR3 is 13 residues long. The V gene end was trimmed by 5 bases and the J gene end by 5 bases; junction bases not matched to a gene: 6. Here the CDR3 reads CASRLRTGNEQYF. CDR3 nucleotide sequence: TGTGCCAGCAGACTAAGGACAGGGAACGAGCAGTACTTC.

The rearrangement uses TRBV2 and TRBJ1-6, with a tentative D call TRBD1 (5 bases). Looked up from germline, CDR1 is SNHLY and CDR2 is FYNNEI. This CDR3 contains 14 residues. V lost 6 bases to trimming and J lost 7 bases, with 13 bases between them. The chain's CDR3 is CASRDTSINSPLHF. The CDR3 nucleotides read TGTGCCAGCAGGGACACTTCGATAAATTCACCCCTCCACTTT.

With respect to this clone: The same CDR3 also results from other DNA sequences found in this sample. The rearrangement links TRBV9 to TRBJ1-2, with D possibly TRBD1 on 5 matching bases. V lost 0 bases, J lost 2 bases, and 11 bases lay in between. The CDR3 runs to 15 residues. Germline assignment: CDR1 SGDLS and CDR2 YYNGEE. The CDR3 region is CASSVAPTDNYGYTF. The CDR3 DNA sequence: TGTGCCAGCAGCGTAGCCCCGACAGACAACTATGGCTACACCTTC.

This chain links TRBV29-1 with TRBJ1-2; D is possibly TRBD1 (5 bases). V was trimmed by 1 base and J by 5 bases, leaving 11 bases between them. Germline V gene data show CDR1 as SQVTM and CDR2 as ANQGSEA. The CDR3 consists of 13 residues. CDR3 in amino acids: CSVEGGPFYGYTF. For the CDR3, the DNA is TGCAGCGTTGAAGGGGGCCCTTTTTATGGCTACACCTTC.

The chain combines TRBV18 with TRBJ2-2; 11 nucleotides agree with TRBD2. CDR1 and CDR2 (germline): KGHSH, LQKENI. The V gene end was trimmed by 6 bases and the J gene end by 6 bases; junction bases not matched to a gene: 9. This CDR3 contains 16 residues. Here the CDR3 reads CASSQGLAVLAGELFF. In DNA form, the CDR3 reads TGTGCCAGCTCCCAGGGACTAGCGGTGTTGGCCGGGGAGCTGTTTTTT. The complete variable domain, with remaining parts taken from reference TRBV18 and TRBJ2-2, reads NAGVMQNPRHLVRRRGQEARLRCSPMKGHSHVYWYRQLPEEGLKFMVYLQKENIIDESGMPKERFSAEFPKEGPSILRIQQVVRGDSAAYFCASSQGLAVLAGELFFGEGSRLTVL.

The chain links TRBV7-2 to TRBJ1-6, with no clear D. CDR3 size: 13 residues. The V gene's germline CDR1 is SGHTA and CDR2 FQGNSA. V was cut by 1 base and J by 14 bases, with 12 bases left in between. CDR3 coding DNA: TGTGCCAGCAGCTTAGGCCCCGGAGGCACCCTCCACTTT. This gives the protein CASSLGPGGTLHF.

V and J are TRBV19 and TRBJ2-2, with TRBD1 as a possible D gene (7 bases). CDR3 length: 18 amino acids. Trimming shortened V by 7 bases and J by 3 bases, and 24 bases separated the two germline ends. CDR1 is LNHDA, CDR2 SQIVND, per germline (reference sequence). In DNA form, the CDR3 reads TGTGCCAGTATGTTTTTTCGTAGAGGCAGGGGGGACACCGGGGAGCTGTTTTTT. Protein product: CASMFFRRGRGDTGELFF. The complete variable domain, with remaining parts taken from reference TRBV19 and TRBJ2-2, reads DGGITQSPKYLFRKEGQNVTLSCEQNLNHDAMYWYRQDPGQGLRLIYYSQIVNDFQKGDIAEGYSVSREKKESFPLTVTSAQKNPTAFYLCASMFFRRGRGDTGELFFGEGSRLTVL.

Regarding this clone: The junction shows a germline mismatch at one end, possibly a read error. The genes are TRBV10-3 and TRBJ1-1; D is unclear. CDR3 size: 15 residues. Germline CDR1 and CDR2: ENHRY and SYGVKD. CDR3 DNA: TGTGCCAGCAGTGTTCCGAGTCGGGGATTGATTGAAGCTTTCTTT. This gives the protein CASSVPSRGLIEAFF.

This clone was observed a handful of times. The chain links TRBV7-2 to TRBJ2-3; 11 positions agree with TRBD2. This CDR3 contains 16 residues. Trimming at V came to 5 bases and at J to 2 bases, leaving 6 bases not matched to a gene. Germline V gene data show CDR1 as SGHTA and CDR2 as FQGNSA. CDR3 DNA: TGTGCCAGCAGCCCCCGACTAGCGGGGATCACAGATACGCAGTATTTT. It codes for CASSPRLAGITDTQYF.

This clone was seen more than once but under ten times. V and J are TRBV7-9 and TRBJ2-3, with a tentative D call TRBD2 (7 bases). Germline V CDR1 and CDR2: SEHNR, FQNEAQ (reference sequence). The CDR3 extends over 16 amino acids. The V end was cut by 5 bases, the J end by 2 bases, with 17 bases between. CDR3 protein: CASSPGGSGVTDTQYF. Here the CDR3 DNA reads TGTGCCAGCAGCCCGGGGGGTTCAGGGGTCACAGATACGCAGTATTTT.

V and J are TRBV30 and TRBJ2-3, with TRBD2 matching 10 bases. The CDR3 loop spans 13 amino acids. With V trimmed by 5 bases and J by 7 bases, 6 bases remained unmatched. Germline CDR1 GTSNPN, CDR2 SVGIG (reference sequence). CDR3 sequence reads: CAWVSGGPNTQYF. CDR3 DNA sequence: TGTGCCTGGGTTAGCGGGGGGCCGAATACGCAGTATTTT. Full variable domain (remainder filled in from reference TRBV30 and TRBJ2-3): SQTIHQWPATLVQPVGSPLSLECTVEGTSNPNLYWYRQAAGRGLQLLFYSVGIGQISSEVPQNLSASRPQDRQFILSSKKLLLSDSGFYLCAWVSGGPNTQYFGPGTRLTVL.

V is TRBV9 and J is TRBJ2-3, with D possibly TRBD1 on 6 matching bases. Between the trimmed V and J ends, which lost 4 bases and 2 bases, there was a span of 14 bases. The CDR3 consists of 15 residues. The germline CDR1 and CDR2 sequences are SGDLS and YYNGEE. CDR3 sequence: CASSPSGGPTDTQYF. As DNA, the CDR3 is TGTGCCAGCAGCCCGAGTGGGGGCCCCACAGATACGCAGTATTTT.

V usage is TRBV6-1 and J usage is TRBJ2-1; TRBD1 aligns across 8 bases. The CDR3 extends over 15 amino acids. In germline, CDR1 is MNHNS, CDR2 SASEGT. Trimming took 4 bases from V and 2 from J; bases not matched to a gene: 4. Written as DNA, the CDR3 is TGTGCCAGCAGTGTAGGACAGGGACCCTACAATGAGCAGTTCTTC. Translation: CASSVGQGPYNEQFF.

This clone was detected a few times. The chain links TRBV18 to TRBJ1-5; TRBD1 agrees at 7 bases. The CDR3 has 15 residues. V gave up 0 bases and J gave up 4 bases; unmatched junction bases: 3. Per germline, CDR1 KGHSH and CDR2 LQKENI. CDR3 residues: CASSPPGQRNQPQHF. CDR3 bases: TGTGCCAGCTCACCACCGGGACAGCGAAATCAGCCCCAGCATTTT.